A single T cell receptor beta chain is shown here with its context. No antigen is known for it. The sample belongs to a study of persistence of HIV-infected CD4 T cells. Study in general: Median time on suppressive ART was about eight years.

The V and J ends lost 2 bases and 0 bases respectively, with 5 bases between them. CDR3 size: 15 residues. The germline CDR1 and CDR2 sequences are SNHLY and FYNNEI. The immunoSEQ assay was version 4, run in survey mode. Data came from immunoSEQ multiplex PCR; TCRdb stores just in-frame clones and leaves some out. The repertoire holds roughly 43,000 clones, roughly nine tenths seen once, with 1.5% to 2% in the top ten. Cells were stimulated nonspecifically with anti-CD3/anti-CD28 magnetic beads. Sorting of responding CD4+ T cells relied on upregulated CD40 ligand together with CD69. Findings and limits, study-wide: Compared with CD3/CD28-stimulated cells, CMV- and Gag-responding cells showed lower TCRbeta richness.

This specimen was CD4+ T cells sorted from PBMCs after approximately 19-hour stimulation, taken from a patient who received antiretroviral therapy. The receptor was isolated from an adult man with HIV who was CMV-seropositive. The J gene is TRBJ2-6, the V gene TRBV2; D is unresolved. The CDR3 reads CASSESRSGANVLTF. The CDR3 nucleotides read TGTGCCAGCAGTGAAAGTCGCTCTGGGGCCAACGTCCTGACTTTC.